Listed here are 18 T cell receptor beta chains from one sample, sequenced in a study of blood T cell repertoires in COVID-19. Sequenced by immunoSEQ multiplex PCR; TCRdb stores in-frame clones only, minus some. The sample has 300,000 or so clones, more than 70% seen once; the top ten hold around 1.5%. The specimen was peripheral blood. The receptors were gathered from a woman between 50 and 59 years old with acute or convalescent COVID-19.

The rearrangement uses TRBV4-3 and TRBJ2-7; possibly TRBD1 for D (6 bases). The CDR3 covers 14 residues. Germline CDR1 is LGHNA and CDR2 is YSLEER. V was pared by 4 bases and J by 0 bases, with 10 bases between. CDR3 loop: CASSPGHHSYEQYF. The CDR3 coding sequence is TGCGCCAGCAGCCCGGGACACCACTCCTACGAGCAGTACTTC.

V is TRBV2 and J is TRBJ2-7; 11 bases agree with TRBD1. Germline V gene sequence: CDR1 SNHLY, CDR2 FYNNEI. Unmatched junction bases numbered 6, after V lost 5 bases and J lost 6 bases. This CDR3 has 14 residues. This chain's CDR3 is CASSRDRGGGEQYF. In DNA, the CDR3 is TGTGCCAGCAGTCGGGACAGGGGGGGAGGCGAGCAGTACTTC.

The chain employs TRBV20-1 and TRBJ1-5; 8 nucleotides agree with TRBD1. Germline V gene data show CDR1 as DFQATT and CDR2 as SNEGSKA (reference sequence). V shed 3 bases and J 3 bases; nucleotides not matched to a gene: 7. The CDR3 has 15 amino acids. The CDR3 here is CSASGGQDINQPQHF. The DNA for the CDR3 is TGCAGTGCTAGTGGGGGACAGGATATCAATCAGCCCCAGCATTTT.

This sequence joins TRBV7-9 and TRBJ2-1, with a weak D call TRBD1 (5 bases). The CDR3 covers 17 residues. Germline V gene data show CDR1 as SEHNR and CDR2 as FQNEAQ (reference sequence). Between the trimmed V and J ends, which lost 2 bases and 9 bases, there was a span of 23 bases. Written as DNA, the CDR3 is TGTGCCAGCAGCTTAAGGCCCCCCGACTGGGCGACAGTTGAGCAGTTCTTC. Translation gives CASSLRPPDWATVEQFF.

Only a few counts were recorded for this clone. This sequence joins TRBV4-1 and TRBJ2-3; D is perhaps TRBD2 (5 bases). The CDR3 is made up of 14 amino acids. The germline V gene has CDR1 MGHRA and CDR2 YSYEKL. Trimming left V 4 bases short and J 2 bases short, with 10 bases between. DNA for the CDR3: TGCGCCAGCAGCCCCGGGATACACACAGATACGCAGTATTTT. This codes for CASSPGIHTDTQYF.

This clone was observed a single time. V and J are TRBV4-2 and TRBJ2-1; possible D gene TRBD2, 6 bases. This CDR3 is built from 16 residues. Germline-derived CDR1 and CDR2 are LGHNA and YNFKEQ. V was cut by 1 base and J by 5 bases, with 15 bases left in between. DNA for the CDR3: TGTGCCAGCAGCCAAGTCGGGGCGGGAACAAACAATGAGCAGTTCTTC. Protein: CASSQVGAGTNNEQFF.

Here the CDR3 DNA reads TGTGCTAGTGCCCCGGGGGTTTACAATGAGCAGTTCTTC. It is translated as CASAPGVYNEQFF. The rearrangement uses TRBV12-5 and TRBJ2-1; perhaps TRBD2 as D (6 bases). Germline CDR1 reads LGHNT; CDR2 reads FRNRAP. Trimming left V 7 bases short and J 4 bases short, with 11 bases between. The CDR3 is 13 residues long. Looking up the rest from reference TRBV12-5 and TRBJ2-1 gives the full variable domain: DARVTQTPRHKVTEMGQEVTMRCQPILGHNTVFWYRQTMMQGLELLAYFRNRAPLDDSGMPKDRFSAEMPDATLATLKIQPSEPRDSAVYFCASAPGVYNEQFFGPGTRLTVL.

The rearrangement uses TRBV27 and TRBJ1-6; 8 positions agree with TRBD1. Germline V gives CDR1 MNHEY, CDR2 SMNVEV (reference sequence). V was pared by 3 bases and J by 3 bases, with 1 base of the junction left unmatched. This CDR3 region has 15 residues. As DNA, the CDR3 is TGTGCCAGCAGTTTCGGGACAGGCTATAATTCACCCCTCCACTTT. This sequence encodes CASSFGTGYNSPLHF.

The chain links TRBV9 to TRBJ1-6; 7 nucleotides line up with TRBD1. Germline loops: CDR1 SGDLS, CDR2 YYNGEE. The trim removed 0 bases at V and 0 bases at J, leaving 9 bases unmatched. This CDR3 is 19 amino acids long. The CDR3 spells CASSVGQGFLSSYNSPLHF. The DNA of the CDR3 is TGTGCCAGCAGCGTAGGACAGGGATTCCTAAGCTCCTATAATTCACCCCTCCACTTT.

The chain joins TRBV7-9 to TRBJ2-6; D unclear. The CDR3 runs 15 residues. V dropped 3 bases and J dropped 0 bases, with 6 bases sitting between them. Germline V CDR1 and CDR2: SEHNR, FQNEAQ (reference sequence). The DNA of the CDR3 is TGTGCCAGCAGCTTCGGTGGCTCTGGGGCCAACGTCCTGACTTTC. Protein sequence: CASSFGGSGANVLTF.

V and J are TRBV3-1 (or the pseudogene TRBV3-2) and TRBJ1-1; D unresolved. Deletions cut 3 bases from V and 3 bases from J, with 8 bases between. Germline V gene sequence: CDR1 LGHDT, CDR2 YNNKEL (reference sequence). This CDR3 spans 13 amino acids. CDR3 sequence (DNA): TGTGCCAGCAGCCACGGGGTCTACACTGAAGCTTTCTTT. Translation: CASSHGVYTEAFF.

V usage is TRBV12-3 or TRBV12-4 and J usage is TRBJ2-7, with 8 nucleotides matching TRBD1. Trimming removed 8 bases from V and 6 bases from J; junction bases left unmatched: 3. The CDR3 has 11 amino acids. The CDR3: CASVTGGEQYF. The CDR3 DNA sequence: TGTGCCAGCGTAACAGGGGGCGAGCAGTACTTC.

This clone was seen once. V usage is TRBV10-3 and J usage is TRBJ2-5; 8 bases match TRBD1. The length of the CDR3 is 15 residues. From germline, CDR1 is ENHRY and CDR2 SYGVKD. V shed 7 bases, J shed 1 base, and the junction held 8 bases outside the gene matches. The CDR3 here is CAIKPGTGVQETQYF. The CDR3 DNA reads as TGTGCCATCAAGCCCGGGACAGGCGTCCAAGAGACCCAGTACTTC.

V gene TRBV28 combines with J gene TRBJ1-4, with 11 bases that match TRBD1. The V gene's germline CDR1 is MDHEN and CDR2 SYDVKM. The CDR3 is made up of 14 amino acids. J lost 7 bases, V lost 8 bases, and 6 bases had no gene match. CDR3 nucleotide sequence: TGTGCCAGCGTAGGACAGGGGGCTGGTGAAAAACTGTTTTTT. It translates to CASVGQGAGEKLFF.

This chain connects TRBV28 to TRBJ2-5, with D possibly matching TRBD1 (5 bases). Germline values: CDR1 MDHEN, CDR2 SYDVKM. Trimming took off 2 bases at V and 3 bases at J, with 13 bases between the two ends. The CDR3 spans 15 residues. This CDR3 reads CASSLARAGKETQYF. The CDR3 DNA reads as TGTGCCAGCAGTTTAGCCCGGGCAGGGAAAGAGACCCAGTACTTC.

The J gene is TRBJ1-2, the V gene TRBV19; TRBD1 agrees at 7 bases. V was pared by 6 bases and J by 6 bases, with 4 bases of the junction left unmatched. Germline V gene sequence: CDR1 LNHDA, CDR2 SQIVND (reference sequence). This CDR3 comprises 12 residues. The CDR3 region is CASRATGNGYTF. The CDR3 nucleotides read TGTGCCAGTAGGGCGACAGGGAATGGCTACACCTTC.

This clone was recorded once. This sequence joins TRBV7-9 and TRBJ2-3; TRBD2 might be the D (6 bases). Germline assignment: CDR1 SEHNR and CDR2 FQNEAQ (reference sequence). The CDR3 runs to 17 residues. Between the trimmed V and J ends, which lost 2 bases and 1 base, there was a span of 16 bases. This chain's CDR3 is CASSLSGTHRRTDTQYF. For the CDR3, the DNA is TGTGCCAGCAGCTTATCTGGGACTCACCGTCGCACAGATACGCAGTATTTT.

This chain joins TRBV5-1 and TRBJ2-2; 9 nucleotides line up with TRBD1. V lost 6 bases and J lost 3; bases outside the gene matches: 6. This CDR3 has 15 amino acids. Germline assignment: CDR1 SGHRS and CDR2 YFSETQ. CDR3 sequence (DNA): TGCGCCAGCACCCTCACAGGGGGCGACACCGGGGAGCTGTTTTTT. Amino acids: CASTLTGGDTGELFF.